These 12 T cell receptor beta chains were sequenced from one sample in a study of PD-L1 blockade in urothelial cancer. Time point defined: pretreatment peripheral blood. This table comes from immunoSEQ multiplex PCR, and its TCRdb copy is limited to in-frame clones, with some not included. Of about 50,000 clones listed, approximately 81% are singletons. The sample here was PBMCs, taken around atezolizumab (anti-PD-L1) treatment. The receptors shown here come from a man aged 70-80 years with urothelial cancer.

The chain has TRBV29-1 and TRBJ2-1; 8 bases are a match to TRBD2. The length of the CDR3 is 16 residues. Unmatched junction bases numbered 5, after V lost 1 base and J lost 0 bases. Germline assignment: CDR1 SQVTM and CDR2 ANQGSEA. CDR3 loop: CSVEGARGGSYNEQFF. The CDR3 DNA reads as TGCAGCGTTGAAGGGGCCCGGGGGGGCTCCTACAATGAGCAGTTCTTC.

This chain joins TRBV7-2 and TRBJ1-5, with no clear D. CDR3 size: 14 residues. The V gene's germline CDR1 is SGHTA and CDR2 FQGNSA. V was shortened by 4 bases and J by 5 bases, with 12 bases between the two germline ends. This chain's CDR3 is CASSSRGRDQPQHF. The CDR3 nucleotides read TGTGCCAGCAGCTCTCGTGGGCGCGATCAGCCCCAGCATTTT.

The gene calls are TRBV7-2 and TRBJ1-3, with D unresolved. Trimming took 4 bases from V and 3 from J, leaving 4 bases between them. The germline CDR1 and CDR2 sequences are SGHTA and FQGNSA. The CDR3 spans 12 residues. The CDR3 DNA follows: TGTGCCAGCAGCTCCATTGGAAACACCATATATTTT. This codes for CASSSIGNTIYF.

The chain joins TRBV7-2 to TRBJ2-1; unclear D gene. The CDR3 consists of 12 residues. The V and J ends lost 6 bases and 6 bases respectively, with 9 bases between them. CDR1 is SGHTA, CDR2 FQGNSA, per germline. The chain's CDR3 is CASSFSVNEQFF. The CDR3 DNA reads TGTGCCAGCAGTTTCAGCGTCAATGAGCAGTTCTTC.

The CDR3 region has the DNA TGTGCCAGCACCCGGGGACAGGGTGCCCCCTACGAGCAGTACTTC. It codes for CASTRGQGAPYEQYF. The V and J genes are TRBV28 and TRBJ2-7; 9 nucleotides align to TRBD1. V lost 7 bases, J lost 2 bases, and 9 bases stayed unmatched. The CDR3 covers 15 residues. From germline, CDR1 is MDHEN and CDR2 SYDVKM.

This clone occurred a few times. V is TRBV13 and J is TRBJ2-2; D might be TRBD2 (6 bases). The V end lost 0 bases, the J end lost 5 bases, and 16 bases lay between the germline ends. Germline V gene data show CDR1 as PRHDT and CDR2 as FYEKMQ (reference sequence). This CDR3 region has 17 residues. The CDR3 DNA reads TGTGCCAGCAGCTTAGGAGTTGGAGGGGCGGAAACCGGGGAGCTGTTTTTT. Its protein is CASSLGVGGAETGELFF.

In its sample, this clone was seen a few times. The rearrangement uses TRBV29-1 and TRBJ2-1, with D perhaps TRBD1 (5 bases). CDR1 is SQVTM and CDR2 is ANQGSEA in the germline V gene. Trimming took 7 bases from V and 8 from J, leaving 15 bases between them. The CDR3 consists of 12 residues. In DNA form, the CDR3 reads TGCAGCGCAGAAGGGGCTAGGGATGAGCAGTTCTTC. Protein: CSAEGARDEQFF.

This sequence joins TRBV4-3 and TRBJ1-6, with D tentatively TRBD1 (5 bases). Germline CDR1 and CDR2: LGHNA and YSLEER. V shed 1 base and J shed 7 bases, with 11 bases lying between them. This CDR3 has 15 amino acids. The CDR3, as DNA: TGCGCCAGCAGCCAAGGGGCCCGGGGGAATTCACCCCTCCACTTT. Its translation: CASSQGARGNSPLHF.

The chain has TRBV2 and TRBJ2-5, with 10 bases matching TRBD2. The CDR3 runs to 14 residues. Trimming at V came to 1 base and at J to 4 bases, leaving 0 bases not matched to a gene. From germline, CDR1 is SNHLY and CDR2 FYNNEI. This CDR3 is CASSEVAGGETQYF. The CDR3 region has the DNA TGTGCCAGCAGTGAAGTAGCGGGAGGAGAGACCCAGTACTTC.

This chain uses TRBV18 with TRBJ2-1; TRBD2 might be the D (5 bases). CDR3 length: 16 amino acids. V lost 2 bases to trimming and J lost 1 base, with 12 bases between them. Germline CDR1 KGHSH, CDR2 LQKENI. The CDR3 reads CASSPGSGISYNEQFF. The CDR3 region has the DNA TGTGCCAGCTCACCAGGAAGCGGCATATCCTACAATGAGCAGTTCTTC.

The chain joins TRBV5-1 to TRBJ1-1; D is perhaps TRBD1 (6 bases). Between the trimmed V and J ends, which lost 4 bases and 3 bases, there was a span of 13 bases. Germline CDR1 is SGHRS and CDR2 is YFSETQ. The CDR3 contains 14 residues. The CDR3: CASSPHRADTEAFF. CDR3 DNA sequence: TGCGCCAGCAGCCCTCACAGGGCCGACACTGAAGCTTTCTTT.

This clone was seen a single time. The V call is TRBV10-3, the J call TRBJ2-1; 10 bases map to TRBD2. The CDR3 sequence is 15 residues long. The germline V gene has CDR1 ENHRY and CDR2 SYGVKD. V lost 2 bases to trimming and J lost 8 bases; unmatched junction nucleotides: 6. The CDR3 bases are TGTGCCATCAGTGAGCCTAGCGGGAGTCCGGATGAGCAGTTCTTC. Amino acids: CAISEPSGSPDEQFF.